This T cell receptor beta chain was recorded in a study of blood T cells in healthy people across ages. Findings of the study overall: A strong correlation was seen between TCR beta diversity and naive T cell percentage.

Samples each yielded at least 6 micrograms of total RNA. The V gene's germline CDR1 is LGHDT and CDR2 YNNKEL (reference sequence). V lost 0 bases, J lost 7 bases, and 16 bases lay in between. This CDR3 has 15 amino acids. Concerning this clonotype: What it recognizes is unknown.

PCR was performed a second time for about 6 to 12 cycles using a sample-barcoded 5' primer and a J-beta primer mix. TCRdb re-analysed the 5' RACE reads in MiXCR, keeping a single row per CDR3 protein. The repertoire has approximately 2,000,000 distinct CDR3 sequences, 30% to 40% of them found once; the top ten carry 20% to 25%. The origin of this receptor is a human donor in good health. This chain joins TRBV3-1 and TRBJ2-7; D is uncertain. Specimen: blood. CDR3 sequence (DNA): TGTGCCAGCAGCCAAGATATGGCACGGCTACGGGAGCAGTACTTC. Its protein product is CASSQDMARLREQYF.